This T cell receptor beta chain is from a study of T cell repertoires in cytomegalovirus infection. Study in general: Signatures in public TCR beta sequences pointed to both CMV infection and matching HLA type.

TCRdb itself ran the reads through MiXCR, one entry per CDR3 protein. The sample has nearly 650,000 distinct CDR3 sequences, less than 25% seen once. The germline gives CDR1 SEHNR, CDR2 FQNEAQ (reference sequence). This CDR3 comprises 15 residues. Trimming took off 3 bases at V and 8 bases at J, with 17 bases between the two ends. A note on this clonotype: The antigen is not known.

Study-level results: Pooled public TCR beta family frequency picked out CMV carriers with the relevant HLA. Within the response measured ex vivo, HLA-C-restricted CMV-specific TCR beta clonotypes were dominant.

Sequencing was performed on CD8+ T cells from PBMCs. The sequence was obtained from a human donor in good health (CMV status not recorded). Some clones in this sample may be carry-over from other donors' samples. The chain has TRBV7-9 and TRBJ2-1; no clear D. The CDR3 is CASSFLHTMEDEQFF. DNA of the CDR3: TGTGCCAGCAGCTTCTTACATACGATGGAAGATGAGCAGTTCTTC.